The rows below give T cell receptor beta chains drawn from one sample of a study of cytotoxic CD8 clonotypes in ibrutinib-treated CLL. Sequencing was performed with immunoSEQ multiplex PCR; in TCRdb, only in-frame clones are kept and a portion is missing. The sample gives about 25,000 clones, about two thirds of which show up once; roughly half is in the top ten. The input for sequencing was PBMCs, taken at disease progression, from a patient treated with ibrutinib. The receptor set was obtained from a human donor with chronic lymphocytic leukemia. Both conserved end residues are part of each CDR3. The D gene is left open where the match is weak. Clone size is given for some rows only: seen once, a few or many times, or a class if the clone is expanded.

clone_size j_call d_call v_call cdr3_aa cdr3_nt
. TRBJ2-7 . TRBV4-2 CASSQDLAGSYEQYF TGTGCCAGCAGCCAAGATTTGGCGGGGAGTTACGAGCAGTACTTC
. TRBJ1-2 . TRBV7-2 CASSLVEGPLIFNYGYTF TGTGCCAGCAGCTTAGTTGAGGGCCCCCTGATTTTTAACTATGGCTACACCTTC
. TRBJ2-1 . TRBV7-3 CASSEASNEQFF TGTGCCAGCAGCGAGGCATCCAATGAGCAGTTCTTC
. TRBJ1-5 . TRBV15 CATSRALLDQPQHF TGTGCCACCAGCAGAGCCCTCCTCGATCAGCCCCAGCATTTT
. TRBJ1-1 . TRBV7-3 CASSSVTEAFF TGTGCCAGCAGCTCGGTCACTGAAGCTTTCTTT
once TRBJ2-3 . TRBV5-4 CASSLMGAGDTQYF TGTGCCAGCAGCTTAATGGGGGCCGGGGATACGCAGTATTTT
. TRBJ1-2 TRBD1 TRBV6-1 CASSSQGSGYTF TGTGCCAGCAGCTCACAGGGGAGCGGCTACACCTTC
. TRBJ2-2 TRBD2 TRBV7-8 CASSENRGGRGTGELFF TGTGCCAGCAGCGAAAATCGGGGGGGCCGGGGCACCGGGGAGCTGTTTTTT
. TRBJ2-5 . TRBV7-2 CASTGTPLGTQYF TGTGCCAGCACCGGGACACCTCTTGGGACCCAGTACTTC
. TRBJ2-5 . TRBV4-2 CASSQDHGEETQYF TGTGCCAGCAGCCAAGATCACGGCGAAGAGACCCAGTACTTC
once TRBJ1-1 TRBD1 TRBV7-2 CASSLGQGNTEAFF TGTGCCAGCAGCTTAGGACAGGGGAACACTGAAGCTTTCTTT
few TRBJ1-6 TRBD1 TRBV30 CAWSLRDRDNSPLHF TGTGCCTGGAGTCTCCGGGACAGGGACAATTCACCCCTCCACTTT
once TRBJ2-5 . TRBV11-2 CASSLVGIRETQYF TGTGCCAGCAGCTTAGTCGGGATAAGGGAGACCCAGTACTTC
. TRBJ2-1 . TRBV19 CASSIAGDEQFF TGTGCCAGTAGTATAGCAGGGGATGAGCAGTTCTTC
. TRBJ2-1 . TRBV6-5 CASSSGTRLYNEQFF TGTGCCAGCAGTTCCGGGACACGCCTTTACAATGAGCAGTTCTTC
. TRBJ1-6 . TRBV5-4 CASSPQRGGTYNSPLHF TGTGCCAGCAGCCCACAGCGGGGGGGAACCTATAATTCACCCCTCCACTTT
. TRBJ1-2 . TRBV4-2 CASSQDVPDKYTF TGTGCCAGCAGCCAAGATGTCCCGGATAAATACACCTTC
. TRBJ2-3 . TRBV5-4 CASSWKGGDTQYF TGTGCCAGCAGCTGGAAAGGGGGAGATACGCAGTATTTT
. TRBJ1-2 TRBD1 TRBV4-3 CASSQADRGHQGYTF TGCGCCAGCAGCCAGGCTGACAGGGGGCATCAAGGCTACACCTTC
. TRBJ2-2 TRBD2 TRBV9 CASSVSGGVTGELFF TGTGCCAGCAGCGTAAGCGGGGGGGTGACCGGGGAGCTGTTTTTT
. TRBJ1-5 . TRBV5-3 CARSFQFYEGNQPQHF TGTGCCAGAAGCTTCCAATTCTATGAAGGGAATCAGCCCCAGCATTTT
few TRBJ1-2 TRBD1 TRBV19 CASIQQGAGYGYTF TGTGCCAGTATTCAACAGGGGGCGGGCTATGGCTACACCTTC
. TRBJ2-3 TRBD2 TRBV9 CASSRGGTDTQYF TGTGCCAGCAGCCGGGGGGGCACAGATACGCAGTATTTT
. TRBJ2-1 . TRBV7-9 CASSPSYNEQFF TGTGCCAGCAGCCCCTCCTACAATGAGCAGTTCTTC
few TRBJ2-5 TRBD1 TRBV7-7 CASSPGTGRLWTQYF TGTGCCAGCAGCCCCGGGACAGGGCGCCTATGGACCCAGTACTTC
. TRBJ2-3 . TRBV6-6 CASSSFGFPPDTQYF TGTGCCAGCAGTTCCTTCGGGTTCCCCCCAGATACGCAGTATTTT
. TRBJ2-3 . TRBV27 CASSKRVSTDTQYF TGTGCCAGCAGTAAACGGGTGAGCACAGATACGCAGTATTTT
few TRBJ2-7 TRBD1 TRBV27 CASSLSVGGLSEQYF TGTGCCAGCAGTTTATCGGTAGGGGGCTTAAGCGAGCAGTACTTC
. TRBJ1-1 . TRBV2 CASRPPNTEAFF TGTGCCAGCAGGCCCCCCAACACTGAAGCTTTCTTT
. TRBJ2-7 . TRBV10-3 CAISGTVRSYEQYF TGTGCCATCAGCGGGACCGTTCGCTCCTACGAGCAGTACTTC
. TRBJ1-2 . TRBV19 CASSIDHGANYGYTF TGTGCCAGTAGTATAGATCACGGAGCTAACTATGGCTACACCTTC
few TRBJ2-3 . TRBV5-4 CAGDYGTDTQYF TGTGCCGGTGATTATGGCACAGATACGCAGTATTTT
. TRBJ2-7 . TRBV5-1 CASSLQFSETATYEQYF TGCGCCAGCAGCTTGCAGTTTTCCGAGACAGCTACCTACGAGCAGTACTTC
once TRBJ2-7 . TRBV2 CASCARAPYEQYF TGTGCCAGCTGTGCAAGGGCTCCCTACGAGCAGTACTTC
. TRBJ1-1 . TRBV18 CASSPPSLGNTEAFF TGTGCCAGCTCACCACCGTCACTGGGGAACACTGAAGCTTTCTTT
. TRBJ1-2 . TRBV5-4 CASSEVGPSNYGYTF TGTGCCAGCAGCGAAGTGGGTCCTTCCAACTATGGCTACACCTTC
few TRBJ2-7 . TRBV7-2 CASSLENGHEQYF TGTGCCAGCAGCTTAGAAAACGGGCACGAGCAGTACTTC